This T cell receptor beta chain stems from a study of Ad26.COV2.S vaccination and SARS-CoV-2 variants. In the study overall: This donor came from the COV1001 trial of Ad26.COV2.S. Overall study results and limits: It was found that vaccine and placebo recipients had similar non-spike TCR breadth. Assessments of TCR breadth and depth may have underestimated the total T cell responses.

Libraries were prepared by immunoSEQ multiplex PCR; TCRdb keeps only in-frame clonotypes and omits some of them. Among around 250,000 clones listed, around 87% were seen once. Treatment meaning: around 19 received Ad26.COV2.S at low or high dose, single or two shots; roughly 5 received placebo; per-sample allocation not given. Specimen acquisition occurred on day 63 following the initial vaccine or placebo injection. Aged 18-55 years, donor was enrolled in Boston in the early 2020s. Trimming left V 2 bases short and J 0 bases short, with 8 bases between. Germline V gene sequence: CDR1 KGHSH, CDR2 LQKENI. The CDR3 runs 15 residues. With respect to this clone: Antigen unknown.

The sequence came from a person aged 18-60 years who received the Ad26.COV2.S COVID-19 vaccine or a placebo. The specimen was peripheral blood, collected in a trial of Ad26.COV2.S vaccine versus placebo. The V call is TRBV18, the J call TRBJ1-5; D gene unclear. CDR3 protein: CASSPCGISNQPQHF. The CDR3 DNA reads TGTGCCAGCTCACCATGCGGGATTAGCAATCAGCCCCAGCATTTT.